This TCR beta chain derives from a study of post-analysis software for immune sequencing data. Study background: Both relapsing-remitting and secondary progressive multiple sclerosis featured among the disease courses, as did progressive-relapsing multiple sclerosis. Study outcomes and limitations: Higher frequency in patients than in controls was seen for roughly five TRBV segments, with TRBV5-6, TRBV5-1 and TRBV20-1 among them. Among multiple sclerosis patients, normalized Chao1 diversity was significantly below that of controls.

Tagging with unique molecular identifiers was a feature of the TCR beta cDNA libraries. cDNA molecules numbering roughly 0.5 million came from approximately 0.91 to 9.4 million T cells. TCRdb independently ran MiXCR on the PCR reads; one entry per CDR3 protein. The sample includes around 700,000 distinct CDR3 sequences, 55% to 60% of them seen just once. The CDR3 loop spans 14 amino acids. V was cut by 3 bases and J by 8 bases, with 16 bases left in between. This clonotype has a handful of counts. Antigen unknown. This clonotype originated in a girl aged 2 to 10 with multiple sclerosis. The sequencing sample was made of blood. This rearrangement joins TRBV12-3 or TRBV12-4 to TRBJ1-2, with D possibly being TRBD1 (5 bases). The CDR3 DNA is TGTGCCAGCAGTTTGGGACGGATAGCCGTAGGCTACACCTTC. Protein: CASSLGRIAVGYTF.